This T cell receptor beta chain was recorded in a study of cytomegalovirus exposure and HLA in healthy donors. Background on the study: Around 83% of 398 genotyped donors fell in the Caucasian-associated ancestry cluster.

With 60 Vbeta and 13 Jbeta primers, the PCR was carried out. Some clones are missing from TCRdb's copy, which holds only in-frame ones; the method was immunoSEQ multiplex PCR. The sample includes about 98,000 clones, under 85% of them seen just once. The V segment lost 9 bases and the J segment 0 bases; nucleotides outside the gene matches: 9. The CDR3 consists of 15 residues. CDR1 SGHRS and CDR2 YFSETQ come from the germline V gene. This clone was recorded a few times. No antigen is known for it. Study observations and caveats: Reported results showed that the classifier diagnosed cytomegalovirus status with high specificity and sensitivity. About 87% or about 30% of the time was how often most TCR beta V segments were productive, according to an earlier analysis. With DRB1 most and HLA-C fewest, TCR association rates differed between HLA loci in a later analysis.

This receptor was identified in a young man in good health and CMV-seropositive. Sequencing used PBMCs. This sequence joins TRBV5-1 and TRBJ1-1; the match to TRBD1 covers 9 bases. The DNA of the CDR3 is TGCGCCACCTCCACAGGGGGCGGGCTGAACACTGAAGCTTTCTTT. It codes for CATSTGGGLNTEAFF.